This T cell receptor beta chain originates from a study of spatial heterogeneity in lung cancer. Stated time point: sample taken at primary tumor resection. MiXCR, applied by TCRdb to the 5' RACE reads, yields one record per CDR3 protein. The sample lists tens of thousands of distinct CDR3 sequences; less than 9.5% were seen once. This clonotype was recorded many times. The CDR3 sequence is 16 residues long. Germline CDR1 is DFQATT and CDR2 is SNEGSKA (reference sequence). V lost 6 bases, J lost 1 base, and 11 bases stayed unmatched. V usage is TRBV20-1 and J usage is TRBJ2-3, with TRBD2 matching 9 bases. The TCR originated in a female donor with early-stage non-small cell lung cancer. The material sequenced was PBMCs, taken at surgery. The CDR3 DNA sequence: TGCAGTGCCCCCGGGCTAGCGGGGCTCGGCACAGATACGCAGTATTTT. Translated, it gives CSAPGLAGLGTDTQYF.